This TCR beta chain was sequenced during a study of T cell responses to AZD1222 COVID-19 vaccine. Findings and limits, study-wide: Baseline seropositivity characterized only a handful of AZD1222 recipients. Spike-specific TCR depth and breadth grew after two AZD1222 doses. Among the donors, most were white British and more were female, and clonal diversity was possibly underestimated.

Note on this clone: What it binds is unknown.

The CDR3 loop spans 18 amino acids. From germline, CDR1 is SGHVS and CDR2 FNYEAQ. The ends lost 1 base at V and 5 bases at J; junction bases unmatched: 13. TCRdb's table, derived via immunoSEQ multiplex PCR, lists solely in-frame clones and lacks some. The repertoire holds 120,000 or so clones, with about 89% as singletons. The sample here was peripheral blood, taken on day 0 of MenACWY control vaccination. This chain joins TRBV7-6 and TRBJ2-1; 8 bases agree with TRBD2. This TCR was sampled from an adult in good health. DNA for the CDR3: TGTGCCAGCAGCTTAGTGGAGTTCGCGGGAGGAAACCACAATGAGCAGTTCTTC. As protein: CASSLVEFAGGNHNEQFF.